The present entry profiles one T cell receptor beta chain with its context. These data are taken from a study of blood T cell repertoires in COVID-19. As for the study in general: Material from acute and convalescent COVID-19 was sourced from the United States, Italy and Spain. Nucleic acid was either cDNA or gDNA, and it came from T cells, B-cell-depleted T cells, or PBMCs.

The CDR3 is 14 residues long. CDR1 and CDR2 from the germline V gene are SGHTS and YDEGEE. V was pared by 3 bases and J by 7 bases, with 16 bases between. In the original analysis: For nucleated cells, counts were estimated from reference gene primer amplification. Sequenced by immunoSEQ multiplex PCR; TCRdb stores in-frame clones only, minus some. The DNA gave D and trimming, while V, J and clone size come from that table. The repertoire consists of 230,000 or so clones, with roughly nine tenths occurring once and the leading ten covering 1.9%. Source material: peripheral blood. This TCR was sampled from a man aged 35 to 55 with active or convalescent COVID-19. The V and J genes are TRBV5-8 and TRBJ1-1, with a weak D call TRBD1 (6 bases). DNA of the CDR3: TGTGCCAGCAGCTACCCGGGGAGGGGGAATGAAGCTTTCTTT. It is translated as CASSYPGRGNEAFF.